Sequencing of this T cell receptor beta chain was carried out in a study of T cells expressing NK-cell markers. Study details: Out of eight donors sequenced, seven tested HCMV-seropositive and the remaining one seronegative.

The TCR beta cDNA came from 5'RACE template switching with UMIs. Reprocessing the 5' RACE reads, TCRdb reports a single entry for every CDR3 protein and omits DNA. This listing includes about 460,000 distinct CDR3 sequences. A word on this clonotype: Its antigen is unknown.

CDR1 and CDR2 from the germline V gene are DFQATT and SNEGSKA (reference sequence). This CDR3 is built from 14 residues. Notes on the study in general: In five to seven donors, dominant CD3+CD56+NKG2C+ clonotypes ranked among the top 10 CD8+ clonotypes. Nothing established the HCMV specificity of expanded NKG2C+ T cell clones.

Sequencing was performed on blood T cells: a sorted CD56 or NKG2C T cell subset, CD4+ or CD8+ T cells, or bulk PBMC T cells (not recorded which). The chain couples TRBV20-1 to TRBJ1-4; as DNA is missing, the TRBD1 call by TCRdb cannot be tested. The receptor was derived from a woman in her forties or fifties in good health. The CDR3 loop is CSARSRRGREKLFF.